The sequence of this T cell receptor (beta chain) was determined in a study of long-term antiretroviral therapy in people with HIV (dated by TCRdb to 2021 to 2024). Looking at the study overall: The earliest samples were collected roughly a decade before the 2015 WHO recommendation for immediate ART, at a time when ART was usually postponed until CD4 counts fell. No cross-contamination during QIAcube processing turned up in test extractions that ran a monoclonal T-cell line alongside 33 polyclonal samples. Whether ART initiation and durable HIV suppression were associated with changes in peripheral blood TRB repertoire composition and diversity was tested in a retrospective serial study. From fewer than 35 adults with confirmed HIV infection, the cohort provided over 150 cryopreserved PBMC samples, gathered serially across a mean of around six years (range 1-12). Among the 25 to 30 participants with HIV, eleven were female.

Points on this clone: Its antigen is not yet known. Within one base of it there is no much larger clone, and no base qualities were kept.

V loses 3 bases of germline sequence and J loses 1 base, and the interval between the two ends is 10 bases. The germline V gene sets CDR1 to KGHSH and CDR2 to LQKENI. Counted from cysteine to phenylalanine, this CDR3 has 15 amino acids. Only CDR3 DNA remains: 45 bases, in frame from the first base. To be included, a participant needed at least one PBMC sample from before ART initiation plus at least two post-ART samples. All participants with HIV were treated in the United States of America. Before DNA extraction, cryopreserved samples containing 1-10 million PBMC were thawed and washed. At the time of the earliest PBMC sample, participants with HIV were aged between about 23 and 55 years. Per participant, PBMC samples came from 1-4 timepoints prior to ART initiation and 2-8 timepoints following ART initiation, for a median of 7 samples. Serial HIV viral load, CD4+ T-cell count, ART history and demographic data were obtained for every participant. Genomic DNA was extracted from unsorted PBMC with a Qiagen kit on a QIAcube, with processing performed in batches of 12 samples.

Sequencing of the TRB variable region was done with the immunoSEQ hsTCRB v3.0 assay at survey level resolution. The targeted TRB sequencing depth was roughly 40,000-50,000 T-cell genomes per sample. TRB libraries were pooled and sequenced on an Illumina MiSeq using a v3 150-cycle kit. The published analysis was carried out like this. Analysis of repertoires was carried out in R inside a reproducible Nextflow workflow spanning QC, data transformation and analysis. LymphoSeq2, an R package for exploring AIRR-Seq data, was used to implement the custom analyses. Four samples that yielded fewer than 5000 total TRB sequences were excluded, so that approximately 170 HIV repertoires were analyzed. Among the approximately 200 retained HIV repertoires, 55 to 65 were collected before ART initiation and about 130 were collected after ART initiation. Repertoires were downsampled to 5000 TRB nucleotide sequences, and summary statistics were averaged over 100 downsampling iterations. The analysis kept only TRB sequences whose CDR3 regions were at least seven amino acids long. Two measures captured diversity: a Shannon entropy-derived clonality score and the Gini coefficient. Repertoire networks linked the top 5000 CDR3 amino acid sequences whenever two sequences differed by an edit distance of one. For TRB CDR3 amino acid sequences, GLIPH2 was used to predict antigen specificity groups and MHC restriction. To flag known associations with CMV, EBV, HIV or tissue antigens, CDR3 amino acid sequences were compared against VDJdb and McPAS-TCR. Pre-ART, post-ART and control groups were compared with Wilcoxon signed-rank tests and Holm-Bonferroni correction. Not all clones reach the TCRdb copy of this immuneACCESS table, which keeps in-frame sequences only. Checked studies attribute under half of the gap to unresolved V genes and leave the rest unexplained. V, J and clone size are taken as reported in that table, and D and trimming were inferred from the DNA itself. The sample table shows 25,000 to 35,000 clones, and around 92% are seen once. The ten largest make up about 2.5% of the sample.

What the work shows at the level of the full study, not this receptor alone: Because PBMC availability was limited, only the TCR beta chain was sequenced, with no alpha chain pairing. Inferences about post-ART repertoire changes are limited because no data were available on ART adherence, viral resistance or therapy changes. Compared with controls, HIV repertoires had narrower CDR3 length ranges, and the network structure pointed to an antigen-experienced repertoire that shifted only slightly toward naive after ART. ART initiation was associated with a significant increase in TRB diversity, but diversity stayed significantly below transplant donor controls even after long-term ART. The samples were dated from about 2004 to 2018, and the ART regimens that were used may be less effective than current ART regimens. Unsorted PBMC were profiled instead of sorted CD4+ and CD8+ T cells because pre-ART samples had limited cell numbers. At every time point, the repertoire was dominated by expanded TRB clones first identified before ART initiation, although this dominance fluctuated and, in many PLHIV, declined after ART.

The clonotype originates from a man aged 50 or older with HIV. Sequenced material: unsorted PBMCs, taken more than 7.3 years after starting antiretroviral therapy. The receptor chain draws on TRBV18 and TRBJ1-3, with the D gene not confidently named. The CDR3: CASSPQKLSGNTIYF. The base sequence is TGTGCCAGCTCACCTCAGAAACTTTCTGGAAACACCATATATTTT.